Below are 9 T cell receptor beta chains sequenced from a single sample in a study of blood T cell repertoires in COVID-19. Only in-frame clones appear in the TCRdb table, and some are missing; sequencing was by immunoSEQ multiplex PCR. The sample has fewer than 150,000 clones, roughly 89% seen once; the top ten hold around 4.5%. Source material: peripheral blood. The receptors originated from a woman aged 40 to 55 with acute or convalescent COVID-19.

The rearrangement links TRBV29-1 to TRBJ2-2; D might be TRBD1 (6 bases). Germline V gene data show CDR1 as SQVTM and CDR2 as ANQGSEA. Trimming stripped 7 bases from V and 2 bases from J, with 17 bases between. The CDR3 totals 15 residues. In nucleotides, the CDR3 is TGCAGCGCAGTCAGGGGAGAGGTTAACACCGGGGAGCTGTTTTTT. This sequence encodes CSAVRGEVNTGELFF.

V is TRBV19 and J is TRBJ2-7, with a tentative D call TRBD1 (5 bases). The germline V gene has CDR1 LNHDA and CDR2 SQIVND (reference sequence). V was trimmed by 7 bases and J by 3 bases, leaving 16 bases between them. This CDR3 spans 14 amino acids. The CDR3 here is CASKKEDSHYEQYF. CDR3 nucleotides: TGTGCCAGTAAAAAGGAAGACAGTCACTACGAGCAGTACTTC. The variable domain in full, with the rest retrieved from reference TRBV19 and TRBJ2-7, is DGGITQSPKYLFRKEGQNVTLSCEQNLNHDAMYWYRQDPGQGLRLIYYSQIVNDFQKGDIAEGYSVSREKKESFPLTVTSAQKNPTAFYLCASKKEDSHYEQYFGPGTRLTVT.

The J gene is TRBJ1-4, the V gene TRBV19; tentative D call: TRBD1 (5 bases). The V gene lost 8 bases and the J gene lost 4 bases, with 23 bases spanning the gap. The CDR3 consists of 17 residues. Germline V gene lookup returns CDR1 LNHDA and CDR2 SQIVND (reference sequence). CDR3 nucleotides: TGTGCCAGTTCCAGTGACCCTCATGGGGGGATTAATGAAAAACTGTTTTTT. This translates into CASSSDPHGGINEKLFF.

V is TRBV25-1 and J is TRBJ1-1; D gene unclear. There are 16 residues in the CDR3. Germline loops: CDR1 MGHDK, CDR2 SYGVNS. With 1 base removed from V and 1 base from J, the gap between germline ends came to 13 bases. The chain's CDR3 is CASSESLTPRNTEAFF. CDR3 nucleotides: TGTGCCAGCAGTGAATCTCTTACACCCAGGAACACTGAAGCTTTCTTT.

This chain connects TRBV6-4 to TRBJ2-2; D is uncertain. V dropped 5 bases and J dropped 0 bases, with 4 bases sitting between them. Germline CDR1 is MRHNA and CDR2 is SNTAGT. This CDR3 is 13 amino acids long. CDR3 amino acids: CASSSSNTGELFF. DNA for the CDR3: TGTGCCAGCAGTTCCTCGAACACCGGGGAGCTGTTTTTT.

The V gene is TRBV11-1, the J gene TRBJ2-5, with D possibly matching TRBD1 (6 bases). V shed 5 bases and J shed 6 bases, with 19 bases lying between them. Germline assignment: CDR1 SGHAT and CDR2 FQDESV (reference sequence). There are 15 residues in the CDR3. The chain's CDR3 is CASSESQGFLKTQYF. The CDR3 bases are TGTGCCAGCAGCGAATCCCAGGGGTTTTTAAAGACCCAGTACTTC.

This chain links TRBV30 with TRBJ1-3; 9 bases line up with TRBD1. The CDR3 is 16 amino acids. With V trimmed by 7 bases and J by 0 bases, 10 bases remained unmatched. Germline V lookup: CDR1 GTSNPN, CDR2 SVGIG (reference sequence). The chain's CDR3 is CASSTGTGFSGNTIYF. The CDR3 coding sequence is TGTGCCTCGTCGACCGGGACAGGGTTCTCTGGAAACACCATATATTTT. Full variable domain (missing parts from reference TRBV30 and TRBJ1-3): SQTIHQWPATLVQPVGSPLSLECTVEGTSNPNLYWYRQAAGRGLQLLFYSVGIGQISSEVPQNLSASRPQDRQFILSSKKLLLSDSGFYLCASSTGTGFSGNTIYFGEGSWLTVV.

This clone was observed once. The chain uses TRBV9 and TRBJ2-3; no definite D call. Trimming shortened V by 4 bases and J by 3 bases, and 6 bases separated the two germline ends. Germline V CDR1 and CDR2: SGDLS, YYNGEE. This CDR3 has 12 residues. The DNA of the CDR3 is TGTGCCAGCAGCCCCCCAACAGATACGCAGTATTTT. Translation: CASSPPTDTQYF.

This chain connects TRBV15 to TRBJ2-1; 8 bases match TRBD2. The V gene's germline CDR1 is LNHNV and CDR2 YYDKDF (reference sequence). The V gene end was trimmed by 2 bases and the J gene end by 9 bases; junction bases not matched to a gene: 15. There are 17 residues in the CDR3. The CDR3 DNA sequence: TGTGCCACCAGCAGAATCGAGTGGGTAGCGGGACCTAGTGAGCAGTTCTTC. Its translation is CATSRIEWVAGPSEQFF.